This TCR beta chain was recorded in a study of technical replicates of blood from four donors. Assay: immunoSEQ multiplex PCR; the TCRdb copy retains only in-frame clones and omits some. The sample lists approximately 78,000 clones; 95% to 96% were seen once. V lost 6 bases, J lost 3 bases, and 2 bases stayed unmatched. Germline V gene sequence: CDR1 SEHNR, CDR2 FQNEAQ (reference sequence). This CDR3 spans 12 amino acids. The origin of this receptor is a human donor in good health. The sequenced material came from T cells isolated from PBMCs. This rearrangement joins TRBV7-9 to TRBJ2-7; TRBD1 agrees at 7 bases. CDR3 DNA sequence: TGTGCCAGCAGACGGGACAGCTACGAGCAGTACTTC. It specifies CASRRDSYEQYF.